This TCR beta chain was profiled in a study of blood T cells in healthy people across ages. Then a second PCR, running about 6 to 12 cycles, was carried out with a sample-barcoded 5' primer and a J-beta primer mix. One entry per CDR3 protein results from TCRdb running MiXCR on the 5' RACE reads. The profile shows approximately 1.5 million distinct CDR3 sequences, roughly two fifths of them singletons. This clonotype was detected a few times. Its specificity is not known. The ends were cut back, 1 base at V and 5 bases at J, with 9 bases in the middle. The V gene's germline CDR1 is SGHTA and CDR2 FQGNSA. This CDR3 contains 15 residues. Study observations and caveats: TCR beta diversity, measured per million T cells, fell in a roughly linear way with age. Naive T cell percentage showed a strong correlation with the diversity of TCR beta.

V gene TRBV7-2 combines with J gene TRBJ1-6; D remains ambiguous. The sequenced sample was blood. This clonotype originated in a woman aged 18-35 years in good health. CDR3 in amino acids: CASSLGRGNNSPLHF. CDR3 bases: TGTGCCAGCAGCTTAGGTCGGGGAAATAATTCACCCCTCCACTTT.